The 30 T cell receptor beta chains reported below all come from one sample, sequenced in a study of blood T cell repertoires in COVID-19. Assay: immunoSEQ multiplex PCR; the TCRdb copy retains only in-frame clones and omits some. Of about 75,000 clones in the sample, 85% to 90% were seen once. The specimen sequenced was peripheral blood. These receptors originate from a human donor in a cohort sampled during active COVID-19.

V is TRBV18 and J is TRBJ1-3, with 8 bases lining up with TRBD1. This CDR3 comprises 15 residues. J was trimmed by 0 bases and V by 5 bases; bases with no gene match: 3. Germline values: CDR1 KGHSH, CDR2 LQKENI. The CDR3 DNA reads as TGTGCCAGCTCAAGTCAGGGGGCCTCTGGAAACACCATATATTTT. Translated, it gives CASSSQGASGNTIYF.

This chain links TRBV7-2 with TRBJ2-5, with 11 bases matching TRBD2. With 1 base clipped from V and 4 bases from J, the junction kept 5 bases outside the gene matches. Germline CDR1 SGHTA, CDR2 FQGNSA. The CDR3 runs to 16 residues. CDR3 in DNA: TGTGCCAGCAGCTTAGAAGTAGCGGGGGGGTTAGAGACCCAGTACTTC. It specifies CASSLEVAGGLETQYF. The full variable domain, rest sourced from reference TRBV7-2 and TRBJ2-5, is GAGVSQSPSNKVTEKGKDVELRCDPISGHTALYWYRQSLGQGLEFLIYFQGNSAPDKSGLPSDRFSAERTGGSVSTLTIQRTQQEDSAVYLCASSLEVAGGLETQYFGPGTRLLVL.

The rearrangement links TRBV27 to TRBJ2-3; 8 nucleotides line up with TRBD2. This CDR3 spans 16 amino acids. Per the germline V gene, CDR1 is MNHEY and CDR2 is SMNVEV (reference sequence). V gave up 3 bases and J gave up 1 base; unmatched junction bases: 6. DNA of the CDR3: TGTGCCAGCAGTTTTGCTAGCGGGCCCGGCACAGATACGCAGTATTTT. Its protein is CASSFASGPGTDTQYF.

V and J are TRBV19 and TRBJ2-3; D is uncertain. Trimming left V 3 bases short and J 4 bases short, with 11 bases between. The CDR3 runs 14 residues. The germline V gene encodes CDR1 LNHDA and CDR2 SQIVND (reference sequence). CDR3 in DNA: TGTGCCAGTAGTATCTCCAGCGACGCAGATACGCAGTATTTT. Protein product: CASSISSDADTQYF.

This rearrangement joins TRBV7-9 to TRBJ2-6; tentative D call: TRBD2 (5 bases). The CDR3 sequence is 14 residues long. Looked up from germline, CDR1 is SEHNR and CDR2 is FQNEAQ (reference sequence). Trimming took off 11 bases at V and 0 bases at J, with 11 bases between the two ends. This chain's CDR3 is CAPSRDSGANVLTF. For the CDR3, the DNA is TGTGCCCCAAGTCGGGACTCTGGGGCCAACGTCCTGACTTTC.

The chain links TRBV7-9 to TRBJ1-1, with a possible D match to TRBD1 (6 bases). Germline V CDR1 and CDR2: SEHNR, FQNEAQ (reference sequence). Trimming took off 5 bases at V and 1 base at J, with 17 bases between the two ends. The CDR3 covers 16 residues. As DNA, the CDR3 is TGTGCCAGCAGCGCTCAACCGGGACACTCGAACACTGAAGCTTTCTTT. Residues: CASSAQPGHSNTEAFF.

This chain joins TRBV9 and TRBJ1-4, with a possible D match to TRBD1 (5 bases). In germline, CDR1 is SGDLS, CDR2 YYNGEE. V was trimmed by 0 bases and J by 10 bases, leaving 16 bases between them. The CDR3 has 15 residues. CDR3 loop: CASSVGGGAVGKLFF. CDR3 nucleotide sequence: TGTGCCAGCAGCGTAGGCGGCGGGGCGGTAGGAAAACTGTTTTTT.

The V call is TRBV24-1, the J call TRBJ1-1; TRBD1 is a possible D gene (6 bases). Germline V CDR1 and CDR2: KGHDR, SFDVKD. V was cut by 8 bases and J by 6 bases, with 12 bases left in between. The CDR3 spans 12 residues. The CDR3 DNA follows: TGTGCCACCAAGGGGGAAAGGGCTGAAGCTTTCTTT. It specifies CATKGERAEAFF.

CDR3 DNA: TGTGCCAGCAGTCAGGGACAGGGGGCTCTCACAGATACGCAGTATTTT. Translating it yields CASSQGQGALTDTQYF. The chain carries TRBV6-6 and TRBJ2-3, with 12 bases matching TRBD1. V was clipped by 5 bases and J by 2 bases; unmatched bases: 5. This CDR3 has 16 residues. Germline V gene lookup returns CDR1 MNHNY and CDR2 SVGAGI (reference sequence).

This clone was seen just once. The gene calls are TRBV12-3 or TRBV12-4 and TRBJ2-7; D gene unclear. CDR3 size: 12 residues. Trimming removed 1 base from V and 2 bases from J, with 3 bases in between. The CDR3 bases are TGTGCCAGCAGTTTAGGAGCCTACGAGCAGTACTTC. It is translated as CASSLGAYEQYF.

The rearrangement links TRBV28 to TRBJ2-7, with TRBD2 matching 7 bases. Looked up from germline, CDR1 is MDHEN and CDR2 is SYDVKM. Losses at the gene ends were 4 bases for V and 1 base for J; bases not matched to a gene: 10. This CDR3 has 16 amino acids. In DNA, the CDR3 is TGTGCCAGCAGTTCCCCTGGGAGGGGTGGGTCCTACGAGCAGTACTTC. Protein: CASSSPGRGGSYEQYF.

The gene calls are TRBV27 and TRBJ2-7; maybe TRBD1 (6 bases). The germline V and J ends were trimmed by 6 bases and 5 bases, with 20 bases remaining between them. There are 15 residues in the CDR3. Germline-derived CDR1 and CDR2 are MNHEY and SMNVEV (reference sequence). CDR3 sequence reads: CASSPWGRGTDEQYF. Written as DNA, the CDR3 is TGTGCCAGCAGCCCGTGGGGCAGGGGAACGGACGAGCAGTACTTC.

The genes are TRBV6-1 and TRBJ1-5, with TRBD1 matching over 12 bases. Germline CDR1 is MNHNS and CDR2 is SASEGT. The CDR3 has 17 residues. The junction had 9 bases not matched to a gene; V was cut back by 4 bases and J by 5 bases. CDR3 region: CASSGGTGGAGYQPQHF. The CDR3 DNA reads TGTGCCAGCAGTGGTGGGACAGGGGGCGCGGGGTATCAGCCCCAGCATTTT.

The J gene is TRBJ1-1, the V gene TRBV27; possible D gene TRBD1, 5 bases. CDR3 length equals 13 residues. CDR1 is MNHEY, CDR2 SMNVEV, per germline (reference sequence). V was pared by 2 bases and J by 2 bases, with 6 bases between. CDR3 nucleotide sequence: TGTGCCAGCAGTTTAGGGGCCAACACTGAAGCTTTCTTT. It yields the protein CASSLGANTEAFF.

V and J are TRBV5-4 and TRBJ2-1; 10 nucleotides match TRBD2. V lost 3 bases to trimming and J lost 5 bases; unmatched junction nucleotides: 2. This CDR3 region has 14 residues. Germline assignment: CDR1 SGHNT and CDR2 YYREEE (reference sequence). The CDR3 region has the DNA TGTGCCAGCAGCTGGACTAGCGGACACAATGAGCAGTTCTTC. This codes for CASSWTSGHNEQFF.

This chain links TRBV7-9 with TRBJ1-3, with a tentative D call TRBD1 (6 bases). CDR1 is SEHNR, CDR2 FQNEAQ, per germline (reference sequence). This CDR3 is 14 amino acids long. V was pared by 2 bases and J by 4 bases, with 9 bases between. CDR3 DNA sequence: TGTGCCAGCAGCTTAAGTGGGGGCGGAAACACCATATATTTT. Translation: CASSLSGGGNTIYF. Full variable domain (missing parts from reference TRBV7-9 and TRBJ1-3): DTGVSQNPRHKITKRGQNVTFRCDPISEHNRLYWYRQTLGQGPEFLTYFQNEAQLEKSRLLSDRFSAERPKGSFSTLEIQRTEQGDSAMYLCASSLSGGGNTIYFGEGSWLTVV.

The DNA for the CDR3 is TGTGCCAGCAGCGCCCAGGGGAAGACTAATGAAAAACTGTTTTTT. Its translation: CASSAQGKTNEKLFF. This chain uses TRBV7-9 with TRBJ1-4; a possible D gene is TRBD1 (6 bases). The CDR3 is 15 amino acids. The V gene's germline CDR1 is SEHNR and CDR2 FQNEAQ (reference sequence). Trimming stripped 5 bases from V and 2 bases from J, with 12 bases between.

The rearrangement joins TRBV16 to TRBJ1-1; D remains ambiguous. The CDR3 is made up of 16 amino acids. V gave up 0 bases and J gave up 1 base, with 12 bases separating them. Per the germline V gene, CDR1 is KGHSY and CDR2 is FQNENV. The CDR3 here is CASSQSRGNSNTEAFF. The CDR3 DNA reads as TGTGCCAGCAGCCAATCAAGAGGGAACTCGAACACTGAAGCTTTCTTT.

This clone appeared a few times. CDR3 in amino acids: CASSLATDTQYF. The CDR3 nucleotides are TGTGCCAGCAGCTTAGCTACAGATACGCAGTATTTT. The chain is built from TRBV11-2 and TRBJ2-3; no reliable D call. Germline V CDR1 and CDR2: SGHAT, FQNNGV. The CDR3 spans 12 residues. The germline V and J ends were trimmed by 1 base and 3 bases, with 2 bases remaining between them.

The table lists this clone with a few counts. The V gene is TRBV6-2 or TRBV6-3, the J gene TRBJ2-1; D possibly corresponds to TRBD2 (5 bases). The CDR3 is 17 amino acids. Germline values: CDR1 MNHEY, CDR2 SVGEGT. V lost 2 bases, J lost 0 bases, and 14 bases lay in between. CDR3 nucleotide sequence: TGTGCCAGCAGTTACAGGCCGTCGGGAAGCTCCTACAATGAGCAGTTCTTC. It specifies CASSYRPSGSSYNEQFF.

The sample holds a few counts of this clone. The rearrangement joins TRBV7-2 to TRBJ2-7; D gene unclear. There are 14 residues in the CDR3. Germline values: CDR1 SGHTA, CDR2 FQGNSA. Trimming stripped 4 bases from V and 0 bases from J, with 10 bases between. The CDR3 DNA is TGTGCCAGCAGCTCACAGCCTCTCTCCTACGAGCAGTACTTC. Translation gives CASSSQPLSYEQYF.

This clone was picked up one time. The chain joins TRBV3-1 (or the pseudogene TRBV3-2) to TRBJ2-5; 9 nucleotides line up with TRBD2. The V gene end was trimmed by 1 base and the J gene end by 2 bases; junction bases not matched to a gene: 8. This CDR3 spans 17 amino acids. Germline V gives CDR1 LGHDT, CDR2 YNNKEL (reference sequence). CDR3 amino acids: CASSQGGLAGIQETQYF. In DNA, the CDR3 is TGTGCCAGCAGCCAAGGGGGGCTAGCGGGGATACAAGAGACCCAGTACTTC.

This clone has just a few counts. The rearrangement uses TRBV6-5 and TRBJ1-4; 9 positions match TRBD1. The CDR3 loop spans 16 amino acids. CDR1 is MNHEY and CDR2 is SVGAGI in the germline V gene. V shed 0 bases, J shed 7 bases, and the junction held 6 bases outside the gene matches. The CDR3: CASSYSVGTGSEKLFF. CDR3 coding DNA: TGTGCCAGCAGTTACTCGGTCGGGACAGGGTCTGAAAAACTGTTTTTT.

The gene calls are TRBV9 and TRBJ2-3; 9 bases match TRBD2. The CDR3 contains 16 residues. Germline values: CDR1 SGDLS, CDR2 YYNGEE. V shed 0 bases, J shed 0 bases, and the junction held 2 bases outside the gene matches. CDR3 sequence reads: CASSVASGTSTDTQYF. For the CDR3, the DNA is TGTGCCAGCAGCGTAGCTAGCGGGACTAGCACAGATACGCAGTATTTT.

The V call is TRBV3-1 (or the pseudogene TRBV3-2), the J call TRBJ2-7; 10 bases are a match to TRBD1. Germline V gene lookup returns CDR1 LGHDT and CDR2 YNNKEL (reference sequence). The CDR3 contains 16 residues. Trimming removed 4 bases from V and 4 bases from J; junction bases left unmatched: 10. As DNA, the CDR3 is TGTGCCAGCAGCCCATTTTGGGGACAGGGGAGATACGAGCAGTACTTC. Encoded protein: CASSPFWGQGRYEQYF.

CDR3: CASSPTGTDTQYF. The CDR3, as DNA: TGTGCCAGCAGCCCGACTGGCACAGATACGCAGTATTTT. This chain uses TRBV28 with TRBJ2-3; D gene ambiguous. CDR3 size: 13 residues. The V and J ends lost 6 bases and 1 base respectively, with 8 bases between them. Per the germline V gene, CDR1 is MDHEN and CDR2 is SYDVKM.

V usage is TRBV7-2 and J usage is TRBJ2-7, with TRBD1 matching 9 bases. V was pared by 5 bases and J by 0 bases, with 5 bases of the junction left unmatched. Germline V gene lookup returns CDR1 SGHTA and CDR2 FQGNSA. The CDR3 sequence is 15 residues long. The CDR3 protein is CASSPGQGSSYEQYF. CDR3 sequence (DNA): TGTGCCAGCAGCCCAGGACAGGGGTCCTCCTACGAGCAGTACTTC.

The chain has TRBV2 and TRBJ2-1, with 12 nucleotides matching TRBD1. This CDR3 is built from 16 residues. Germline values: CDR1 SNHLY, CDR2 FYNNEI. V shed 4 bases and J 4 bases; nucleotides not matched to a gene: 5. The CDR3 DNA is TGTGCCAGCAGTGGAGAGGGACAGGGGGCTTACAATGAGCAGTTCTTC. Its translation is CASSGEGQGAYNEQFF.

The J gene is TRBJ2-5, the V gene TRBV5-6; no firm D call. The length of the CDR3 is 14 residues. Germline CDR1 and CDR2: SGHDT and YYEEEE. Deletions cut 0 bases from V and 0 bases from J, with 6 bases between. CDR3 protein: CASSLVSDQETQYF. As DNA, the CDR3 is TGTGCCAGCAGCTTGGTGTCAGACCAAGAGACCCAGTACTTC.

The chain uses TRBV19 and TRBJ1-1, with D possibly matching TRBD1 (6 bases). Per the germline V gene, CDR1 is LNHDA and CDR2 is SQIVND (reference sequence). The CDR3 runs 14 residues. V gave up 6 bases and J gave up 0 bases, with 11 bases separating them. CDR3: CASSPQGVNTEAFF. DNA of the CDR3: TGTGCCAGTAGCCCACAGGGAGTGAACACTGAAGCTTTCTTT.